The 27 T cell receptor beta chains in this list originate from one sample, sequenced in a study of post-analysis software for immune sequencing data. Points from the study as a whole: Controls had lower frequencies than patients of five or six TRBV segments, which included TRBV5-6, TRBV5-1 and TRBV20-1.

These receptors' targets are unknown. Unique molecular identifiers were carried by the TCR beta cDNA libraries. TCRdb reprocessed the PCR reads via MiXCR and lists one record per CDR3 protein. The sample carries 650,000 to 900,000 distinct CDR3 sequences, 46% recorded once. Sequencing input: blood. These receptor sequences come from a girl aged 10 to 17 with multiple sclerosis.

The CDR3 loop reads CATSRGLGVAENEQFF. The DNA for the CDR3 is TGTGCCACCAGCAGAGGGCTGGGGGTAGCGGAAAATGAGCAGTTCTTC. The chain combines TRBV15 with TRBJ2-1; maybe TRBD2 (6 bases). The V gene's germline CDR1 is LNHNV and CDR2 YYDKDF (reference sequence). The V and J ends lost 1 base and 7 bases respectively, with 17 bases between them. The CDR3 totals 16 residues.

The V gene is TRBV18, the J gene TRBJ2-7; 15 bases fit TRBD2. The CDR3 length is 16 residues. CDR1 is KGHSH, CDR2 LQKENI, per germline. V shed 3 bases, J shed 5 bases, and the junction held 5 bases outside the gene matches. The CDR3 region is CASSPGLAGGPDEQYF. The CDR3 DNA follows: TGTGCCAGCTCACCCGGACTAGCGGGAGGGCCGGACGAGCAGTACTTC.

This clonotype was recorded only once. The chain employs TRBV7-9 and TRBJ1-2, with TRBD1 matching over 8 bases. The J segment lost 6 bases and the V segment lost 4 bases, leaving 13 bases of the junction unmatched. CDR3 size: 16 residues. Germline V lookup: CDR1 SEHNR, CDR2 FQNEAQ (reference sequence). CDR3 DNA sequence: TGTGCCAGCAGCTCCCTCGCGGCAGGGGGCTGGGATGGCTACACCTTC. Protein product: CASSSLAAGGWDGYTF.

This clonotype was counted a few times. The rearrangement links TRBV5-5 to TRBJ2-1; no firm D call. This CDR3 contains 16 residues. CDR1 and CDR2 from the germline V gene are SGHKS and YYEKEE (reference sequence). V gave up 1 base and J gave up 4 bases, with 15 bases separating them. For the CDR3, the DNA is TGTGCCAGCAGCTTGTTTGAAGGGAACACTTACAATGAGCAGTTCTTC. Its protein product is CASSLFEGNTYNEQFF. Full variable domain (remainder filled in from reference TRBV5-5 and TRBJ2-1): DAGVTQSPTHLIKTRGQQVTLRCSPISGHKSVSWYQQVLGQGPQFIFQYYEKEERGRGNFPDRFSARQFPNYSSELNVNALLLGDSALYLCASSLFEGNTYNEQFFGPGTRLTVL.

This clonotype appeared a few times. CDR3 sequence reads: CASTKEPLGNEQYF. CDR3 sequence (DNA): TGTGCCAGCACCAAAGAGCCCCTTGGAAACGAGCAGTACTTC. V gene TRBV7-2 combines with J gene TRBJ2-4; D call uncertain. Near its end, the DNA agrees better with TRBJ2-7, so the J call may be wrong. Looked up from germline, CDR1 is SGHTA and CDR2 is FQGNSA. The CDR3 has 14 amino acids.

A few counts support this clonotype. The V gene is TRBV29-1, the J gene TRBJ2-3, with 8 bases aligning to TRBD1. This CDR3 has 15 residues. The V and J ends lost 6 bases and 6 bases, in that order; junction bases with no gene match: 14. Germline V gene sequence: CDR1 SQVTM, CDR2 ANQGSEA. CDR3 in DNA: TGCAGCGTCTCCCCGGCAGGGGGCATTGTGGATACGCAGTATTTT. This sequence encodes CSVSPAGGIVDTQYF.

In its sample, this clonotype was seen a few times. The CDR3 DNA reads TGTGCCAGCAGCCCCGGACTTCTCACAGATACGCAGTATTTT. Protein: CASSPGLLTDTQYF. The chain carries TRBV7-3 and TRBJ2-3; maybe TRBD2 (5 bases). The germline CDR1 and CDR2 sequences are SGHTA and FQGTGA. V was shortened by 5 bases and J by 2 bases, with 11 bases between the two germline ends. This CDR3 comprises 14 residues.

This sequence joins TRBV9 and TRBJ1-5; D is perhaps TRBD1 (5 bases). The V gene lost 0 bases and the J gene lost 5 bases, with 12 bases spanning the gap. There are 15 residues in the CDR3. Germline-derived CDR1 and CDR2 are SGDLS and YYNGEE. The CDR3 region has the DNA TGTGCCAGCAGCGTAGTCGGGGGGACGGATCAGCCCCAGCATTTT. This gives the protein CASSVVGGTDQPQHF.

The chain joins TRBV7-9 to TRBJ1-2; D gene unclear. The length of the CDR3 is 15 residues. The V gene's germline CDR1 is SEHNR and CDR2 FQNEAQ (reference sequence). With 1 base removed from V and 6 bases from J, the gap between germline ends came to 15 bases. CDR3 coding DNA: TGTGCCAGCAGCTTAGTCGGGGTACCGGTAAATGGCTACACCTTC. Translation: CASSLVGVPVNGYTF.

The rearrangement links TRBV5-6 to TRBJ2-6, with 8 bases that match TRBD1. Germline trimming cut 3 bases from V and 0 bases from J; bases unmatched to any gene: 14. Germline CDR1 SGHDT, CDR2 YYEEEE. The CDR3 has 20 residues. The CDR3 loop reads CASSYPTGRTGSSGANVLTF. The CDR3 DNA follows: TGTGCCAGCAGCTACCCGACAGGGAGGACAGGGTCCTCTGGGGCCAACGTCCTGACTTTC.

The sample holds a few counts of this clonotype. This sequence joins TRBV6-5 and TRBJ2-1, with 10 nucleotides matching TRBD2. V dropped 4 bases and J dropped 7; count of bases not matched to a gene: 4. This CDR3 contains 14 residues. Germline V gene lookup returns CDR1 MNHEY and CDR2 SVGAGI. This chain's CDR3 is CASSLIAGGNEQFF. The CDR3 nucleotides read TGTGCCAGCAGTTTGATAGCGGGGGGAAATGAGCAGTTCTTC.

The genes are TRBV3-1 and TRBJ2-3, with no clear D. Trimming cost V 5 bases and J 3 bases, with 12 bases left between them. Germline V CDR1 and CDR2: LGHDT, YNNKEL (reference sequence). The CDR3 contains 14 residues. CDR3 in DNA: TGTGCCAGCAGCATCAACTGGATGACAGATACGCAGTATTTT. Encoded protein: CASSINWMTDTQYF.

The table lists this clonotype with a few counts. The chain links TRBV7-9 to TRBJ2-7, with TRBD2 matching over 8 bases. The germline V gene has CDR1 SEHNR and CDR2 FQNEAQ (reference sequence). The junction had 12 bases not matched to a gene; V was cut back by 6 bases and J by 5 bases. The CDR3 consists of 15 residues. The CDR3 sequence: CASSPGSGRMHEQYF. For the CDR3, the DNA is TGTGCCAGCAGTCCAGGAAGCGGGAGAATGCACGAGCAGTACTTC.

This clonotype was observed a few times. The V gene is TRBV27, the J gene TRBJ1-2; a possible D gene is TRBD1 (6 bases). Per germline, CDR1 MNHEY and CDR2 SMNVEV (reference sequence). CDR3 length: 15 amino acids. Trimming took off 1 base at V and 4 bases at J, with 13 bases between the two ends. The CDR3 spells CASSLLTGGFYGYTF. The CDR3 DNA reads as TGTGCCAGCAGTTTATTGACAGGTGGATTCTATGGCTACACCTTC.

The table lists this clonotype with a few counts. The rearrangement joins TRBV10-3 to TRBJ2-7; 8 bases map to TRBD1. The CDR3 sequence is 14 residues long. The V and J ends lost 8 bases and 2 bases, in that order; junction bases with no gene match: 8. Germline assignment: CDR1 ENHRY and CDR2 SYGVKD. The CDR3 sequence is CAIRKTDRAYEQYF. The DNA of the CDR3 is TGTGCCATCCGTAAGACGGACAGGGCCTACGAGCAGTACTTC.

This clonotype was found a few times. One end of the junction varies from germline; a read error may be responsible. The chain links TRBV7-7 to TRBJ2-5, with TRBD2 identical over 8 bases. The CDR3 is made up of 15 amino acids. Looked up from germline, CDR1 is SSHAT and CDR2 is FNYEAQ (reference sequence). The CDR3 DNA is TGTGCTAGCAGCTTAGTTCCGGGAGGGGGAGAGACCCAGTACTTC. Encoded protein: CASSLVPGGGETQYF.

This chain uses TRBV7-2 with TRBJ2-5; 8 bases are a match to TRBD1. The V gene end was trimmed by 7 bases and the J gene end by 13 bases; junction bases not matched to a gene: 11. The germline gives CDR1 SGHTA, CDR2 FQGNSA. This CDR3 region has 12 residues. CDR3 in amino acids: CASTEDRARLYF. In DNA, the CDR3 is TGTGCCAGCACGGAGGACAGGGCCCGTCTGTACTTC.

The V call is TRBV7-2, the J call TRBJ2-3; 10 nucleotides line up with TRBD2. CDR1 is SGHTA, CDR2 FQGNSA, per germline. With V trimmed by 5 bases and J by 1 base, 6 bases remained unmatched. CDR3 length: 16 residues. DNA of the CDR3: TGTGCCAGCAGCAAAAGCGGGAGGGCACGCACAGATACGCAGTATTTT. It is translated as CASSKSGRARTDTQYF.

This sequence joins TRBV2 and TRBJ2-7; TRBD2 agrees at 14 bases. The germline gives CDR1 SNHLY, CDR2 FYNNEI. CDR3 length: 18 residues. J was trimmed by 0 bases and V by 3 bases; bases with no gene match: 7. Here the CDR3 reads CASSEGLAGVQLSYEQYF. CDR3 nucleotide sequence: TGTGCCAGCAGTGAGGGACTAGCGGGAGTTCAACTCTCCTACGAGCAGTACTTC.

The J gene is TRBJ2-5, the V gene TRBV20-1; TRBD2 aligns across 8 bases. The DNA end lines up better with TRBJ2-7; the J call may be wrong. Germline loops: CDR1 DFQATT, CDR2 SNEGSKA (reference sequence). CDR3 length equals 16 residues. The CDR3 DNA follows: TGCAGTGCAGAACTGATCGTGCGGGAGGATCCCTTCGAGCAGTACTTC. Protein: CSAELIVREDPFEQYF.

This sequence joins TRBV2 and TRBJ2-3; D call uncertain. Germline V CDR1 and CDR2: SNHLY, FYNNEI. The germline V and J ends were trimmed by 3 bases and 7 bases, with 8 bases remaining between them. The CDR3 consists of 12 residues. The DNA for the CDR3 is TGTGCCAGCAGTGAGACGACAAATACGCAGTATTTT. Protein: CASSETTNTQYF.

This clonotype was observed a handful of times. The chain recombines TRBV6-5 with TRBJ2-7; no reliable D call. This CDR3 comprises 15 residues. From germline, CDR1 is MNHEY and CDR2 SVGAGI. V lost 6 bases and J 4 bases, leaving 19 bases between the germline ends. CDR3 region: CASRPYRRSAYEQYF. In nucleotides, the CDR3 is TGTGCCAGCAGACCCTATCGGCGGTCGGCTTACGAGCAGTACTTC.

V gene TRBV20-1 combines with J gene TRBJ2-5; 8 bases agree with TRBD1. The end of the DNA is better explained by TRBJ2-7, so the J call may be wrong. Germline lookup yields CDR1 DFQATT and CDR2 SNEGSKA (reference sequence). The length of the CDR3 is 10 residues. Written as DNA, the CDR3 is TGCAGTGCCGGGACAGGCGAGCAGTACTTC. It is translated as CSAGTGEQYF.

The rearrangement joins TRBV2 to TRBJ1-1; possibly TRBD1 for D (5 bases). The CDR3 is 10 amino acids. Per the germline V gene, CDR1 is SNHLY and CDR2 is FYNNEI. V was cut by 8 bases and J by 11 bases, with 12 bases left in between. Here the CDR3 reads CASPPGGAFF. The CDR3 DNA is TGTGCCAGCCCTCCTGGGGGGGCTTTCTTT.

J is TRBJ2-5 and V is TRBV7-9; no firm D call. The V gene's germline CDR1 is SEHNR and CDR2 FQNEAQ (reference sequence). CDR3 length: 15 amino acids. Trimming removed 2 bases from V and 0 bases from J, with 10 bases in between. CDR3 nucleotide sequence: TGTGCCAGCAGCTTATCGGTACAGAACCAAGAGACCCAGTACTTC. It yields the protein CASSLSVQNQETQYF.

This chain links TRBV7-2 with TRBJ2-7; D is possibly TRBD1 or TRBD2 (5 bases each). The CDR3 contains 14 residues. The germline V and J ends were trimmed by 2 bases and 2 bases, with 10 bases remaining between them. Germline lookup yields CDR1 SGHTA and CDR2 FQGNSA. The CDR3 DNA sequence: TGTGCCAGCAGCTTACCAGGGAGTGCCTACGAGCAGTACTTC. It translates to CASSLPGSAYEQYF.

The genes are TRBV12-3 or TRBV12-4 and TRBJ2-3; 8 bases match TRBD1. The CDR3 runs 17 residues. J was trimmed by 4 bases and V by 3 bases; bases with no gene match: 12. CDR3 nucleotides: TGTGCCAGCAGTTTCGGACAGGGTCGGGCGAGCGCAGATACGCAGTATTTT. It encodes CASSFGQGRASADTQYF.